Presented here are 19 T cell receptor beta chains from one specimen sequenced in a study of T cells in women clearing cervical HPV infection. Here immunoSEQ multiplex PCR was the method, and the copy in TCRdb shows in-frame clones only, minus some. Recorded for this sample: some 37,000 clones. Sequencing was performed on blood buffy coat. Source of these receptors: a woman between 18 and 69 years old with a cervical HPV16 infection that either progressed to CIN3+ or cleared (not recorded which).

Worth noting for this clone: The CDR3 goes on 3 residues after the read ends, and that part is filled in from the germline J gene. The chain uses TRBV7-9 and TRBJ2-3, with a weak D call TRBD2 (6 bases). Germline CDR1 and CDR2: SEHNR and FQNEAQ (reference sequence). This CDR3 region has 15 residues. The V end was cut by 2 bases, the J end by 1 base, with 10 bases between. CDR3 DNA, as far as it was read: TGTGCCAGCAGCTTAAGTCCGGGGGGCACAGATACG. Encoded protein: CASSLSPGGTDT. From start to end, the CDR3 is CASSLSPGGTDTQYF.

Note on this clone: The CDR3 extends 3 residues past the end of the read, so its final part is completed from the germline J gene. The V call is TRBV6-2 or TRBV6-3, the J call TRBJ2-1, with D possibly being TRBD1 (6 bases). The germline CDR1 and CDR2 sequences are MNHEY and SVGEGT. The CDR3 is made up of 16 amino acids. V was clipped by 7 bases and J by 3 bases, with 19 bases between them. The CDR3 sequence is CASTTTPDSFYNEQFF. Incomplete CDR3 DNA: TGTGCCAGCACCACTACTCCGGACAGTTTCTACAATGAG.

With regard to this clone: The DNA ends 3 residues before the CDR3 does, and the rest of the CDR3 is filled in from the germline J gene. The chain employs TRBV7-9 and TRBJ1-4; maybe TRBD1 (6 bases). V gave up 4 bases and J gave up 0 bases, with 9 bases separating them. CDR3 size: 15 residues. Germline V gene lookup returns CDR1 SEHNR and CDR2 FQNEAQ (reference sequence). CDR3 sequence reads: CASSSGQTTNEKLFF. The covered CDR3 bases are TGTGCCAGCAGCTCCGGACAGACAACTAATGAAAAA.

With respect to this clone: Sequencing ends 3 residues short of the CDR3 end; the germline J gene provides the rest. The chain recombines TRBV30 with TRBJ1-6, with TRBD1 as a possible D gene (6 bases). Trimming took off 2 bases at V and 10 bases at J, with 30 bases between the two ends. Germline V CDR1 and CDR2: GTSNPN, SVGIG (reference sequence). The CDR3 is 19 residues long. CDR3 region: CAWSLRGGARIGSYSPLHF. CDR3 DNA, as far as it was read: TGTGCCTGGAGTTTACGTGGGGGCGCAAGAATAGGGAGTTACTCACCC.

CDR3 DNA, as far as it was read: TGTGCCAGCAGTTTACAGGGGGCTTGGAATCAGCCC. It translates to CASSLQGAWNQP. The entire CDR3 protein reads CASSLQGAWNQPQHF. The chain carries TRBV12-3 or TRBV12-4 and TRBJ1-5; 8 bases align to TRBD1. The CDR3 end lies 3 residues beyond the end of the read and is filled in from the germline J gene. The CDR3 is 15 amino acids. The J segment lost 4 bases and the V segment lost 2 bases, leaving 4 bases of the junction unmatched.

The CDR3 DNA, read in part, is TGTGCCAGTAGTATAAGCCCACAGGGGGGATACCACGAG. Amino acid sequence: CASSISPQGGYHE. The entire CDR3 protein is CASSISPQGGYHEQYF. The chain combines TRBV19 with TRBJ2-7, with 8 positions matching TRBD1. Read sequence stops 3 residues before the CDR3 end, and the germline J gene provides the missing end. The CDR3 extends over 16 amino acids. Per the germline V gene, CDR1 is LNHDA and CDR2 is SQIVND (reference sequence). The ends lost 2 bases at V and 5 bases at J; junction bases unmatched: 11.

Worth noting for this clone: The read ends 3 residues early relative to the CDR3; the germline J gene fills the gap. The rearrangement uses TRBV12-3 or TRBV12-4 and TRBJ2-3, with no clear D. The CDR3 consists of 15 residues. The germline V and J ends were trimmed by 3 bases and 1 base, with 11 bases remaining between them. The CDR3 loop is CASSFAHAGTDTQYF. The CDR3 bases that were read are TGTGCCAGCAGTTTTGCACACGCCGGCACAGATACG.

About this clone: The read halts 3 residues ahead of the CDR3 end, with the missing end drawn from the germline J gene. The chain has TRBV19 and TRBJ2-7; TRBD1 agrees at 7 bases. CDR1 and CDR2 from the germline V gene are LNHDA and SQIVND (reference sequence). V was pared by 3 bases and J by 2 bases, with 7 bases of the junction left unmatched. CDR3 length: 15 residues. CDR3 DNA, as far as it was read: TGTGCCAGTAGTATCGGACAGGACCCTACCTACGAG. Residues: CASSIGQDPTYE. The full CDR3 is CASSIGQDPTYEQYF.

The part of the CDR3 DNA that was read is TGTGCCAGCAGCCGGGCGACAGGAAGCTCCTACAATGAG. Translation gives CASSRATGSSYNE. The full CDR3 sequence reads CASSRATGSSYNEQFF. This chain connects TRBV4-2 to TRBJ2-1; TRBD1 might be the D (6 bases). The read halts 3 residues ahead of the CDR3 end, with the missing end drawn from the germline J gene. Trimming pared 4 bases from V and 0 bases from J, leaving 13 bases between. The CDR3 spans 16 residues. Germline values: CDR1 LGHNA, CDR2 YNFKEQ.

Points on this clone: The missing CDR3 end, 3 residues past where the read stops, is filled in from the germline J gene. The chain is built from TRBV7-6 and TRBJ2-5, with a weak D call TRBD1 (5 bases). Germline V gene lookup returns CDR1 SGHVS and CDR2 FNYEAQ. The CDR3 loop spans 15 amino acids. V lost 1 base and J 0 bases, leaving 9 bases between the germline ends. CDR3 protein: CASSLGQKYQETQYF. Partial CDR3 DNA: TGTGCCAGCAGCTTAGGACAGAAGTACCAAGAGACC.

This clone is medium-sized (0.01 to 0.1%) by frequency. The read finishes 3 residues shy of the CDR3 end, and the germline J gene is used to complete it. The V and J genes are TRBV20-1 and TRBJ1-3; a possible D gene is TRBD1 (6 bases). Germline loops: CDR1 DFQATT, CDR2 SNEGSKA (reference sequence). V lost 1 base and J lost 3, with 7 bases in between. This CDR3 contains 13 residues. The CDR3 reads CSARGTVGNTIYF. CDR3 DNA (partial): TGCAGTGCTAGAGGGACAGTTGGAAACACC.

In the case of this clone: The CDR3 end lies 3 residues beyond the end of the read and is filled in from the germline J gene. This sequence joins TRBV2 and TRBJ2-7; 12 bases are a match to TRBD2. V dropped 8 bases and J dropped 4; count of bases not matched to a gene: 18. The CDR3 is 18 amino acids. CDR1 is SNHLY and CDR2 is FYNNEI in the germline V gene. The chain's CDR3 is CASGTPPGLAGRLYEQYF. The sequenced part of the CDR3 DNA is TGTGCCAGCGGCACCCCCCCGGGACTAGCGGGCCGCCTTTACGAG.

To note about this clone: Read sequence stops 3 residues before the CDR3 end, and the germline J gene provides the missing end. The chain is built from TRBV15 and TRBJ2-7; 11 bases map to TRBD2. J lost 3 bases, V lost 0 bases, and 1 base had no gene match. Germline V gene lookup returns CDR1 LNHNV and CDR2 YYDKDF (reference sequence). This CDR3 is built from 15 residues. The CDR3 loop is CATSRDTSGSYEQYF. The covered CDR3 bases are TGTGCCACCAGCAGAGATACTAGCGGGAGCTACGAG.

Details on this clone: The DNA ends 3 residues before the CDR3 does, and the rest of the CDR3 is filled in from the germline J gene. J is TRBJ1-4 and V is TRBV5-1; 7 nucleotides align to TRBD1. Germline-derived CDR1 and CDR2 are SGHRS and YFSETQ. The V segment lost 5 bases and the J segment 7 bases; nucleotides outside the gene matches: 8. This CDR3 has 14 amino acids. The covered CDR3 bases are TGCGCCAGCAGTCCCACAGGGGAAGGTGAAAAA. Its translation: CASSPTGEGEK. The full CDR3 sequence reads CASSPTGEGEKLFF.

To note about this clone: The read halts 3 residues ahead of the CDR3 end, with the missing end drawn from the germline J gene. The gene calls are TRBV14 and TRBJ2-6, with D possibly TRBD2 on 6 matching bases. V dropped 1 base and J dropped 2 bases, with 9 bases sitting between them. This CDR3 comprises 16 residues. Germline values: CDR1 SGHDN, CDR2 FVKESK. Incomplete CDR3 DNA: TGTGCCAGCAGCCAAGGCTGGGGGGCTGGGGCCAACGTC. This sequence encodes CASSQGWGAGANV. The full CDR3 reads CASSQGWGAGANVLTF.

CDR3 bases read: TGTGCCAGCAGCTCTGGCCCGAATAATGAG. It is translated as CASSSGPNNE. The full CDR3 is CASSSGPNNEQFF. The V call is TRBV7-3, the J call TRBJ2-1, with D unclear. With the read ending 3 residues before the CDR3 end, the germline J gene is used to fill in that end. V lost 4 bases to trimming and J lost 7 bases, with 11 bases between them. The CDR3 is 13 amino acids. CDR1 SGHTA and CDR2 FQGTGA come from the germline V gene.

About this clone itself: The read finishes 3 residues shy of the CDR3 end, and the germline J gene is used to complete it. V usage is TRBV6-2 or TRBV6-3 and J usage is TRBJ2-1; TRBD2 aligns across 7 bases. CDR3 length: 12 residues. From germline, CDR1 is MNHEY and CDR2 SVGEGT. V trimming: 5 bases; J trimming: 9 bases; junction bases outside the gene matches: 4. The CDR3 loop is CASSGSGSEQFF. The part of the CDR3 DNA that was read is TGTGCCAGCAGTGGTAGCGGGTCTGAG.

About this clone itself: The read gets to within 3 residues of the CDR3 end, and the germline J gene fills in the rest. The V gene is TRBV4-1, the J gene TRBJ1-6; perhaps TRBD1 as D (6 bases). CDR1 is MGHRA and CDR2 is YSYEKL in the germline V gene. This CDR3 spans 16 amino acids. The V gene lost 2 bases and the J gene lost 5 bases, with 13 bases spanning the gap. CDR3 DNA (partial): TGCGCCAGCAGCCAAACCAGGGCAGGGGATAATTCACCC. Residues: CASSQTRAGDNSP. The whole CDR3 is CASSQTRAGDNSPLHF.

About this clone: Sequencing ends 3 residues short of the CDR3 end; the germline J gene provides the rest. The chain combines TRBV18 with TRBJ1-2, with 8 bases that match TRBD1. The germline V gene has CDR1 KGHSH and CDR2 LQKENI. The CDR3 runs to 15 residues. The CDR3 sequence: CASSPSTGDPLDYTF. The CDR3 DNA, read in part, is TGTGCCAGCTCACCCTCGACAGGGGATCCCCTCGAC.